Below are 28 T cell receptor beta chains sequenced from a single sample in a study of OX40 agonist ivuxolimab in advanced cancers. Assay: immunoSEQ multiplex PCR; the TCRdb copy retains only in-frame clones and omits some. The sample records about 69,000 clones, roughly 90% being singletons. Source: CD4+ or CD8+ T cells sorted from blood, taken in a trial of the OX40 agonist ivuxolimab. The receptors were sampled from an adult with an advanced solid tumor such as melanoma, head and neck, liver or kidney cancer.

The genes are TRBV7-2 and TRBJ1-6; D may be TRBD1 (5 bases). This CDR3 has 17 amino acids. The ends were cut back, 5 bases at V and 6 bases at J, with 20 bases in the middle. Germline-derived CDR1 and CDR2 are SGHTA and FQGNSA. CDR3 in DNA: TGTGCCAGCAGCCCCCGACCCCCCAGGGATTTTAATTCACCCCTCCACTTT. This codes for CASSPRPPRDFNSPLHF.

V and J are TRBV7-3 and TRBJ2-7, with TRBD1 identical over 8 bases. Per the germline V gene, CDR1 is SGHTA and CDR2 is FQGTGA. This CDR3 is 16 amino acids long. Trimming at V came to 2 bases and at J to 1 base, leaving 7 bases not matched to a gene. CDR3 protein: CASSLSRYRGSYEQYF. The CDR3 nucleotides are TGTGCCAGCAGCTTATCGCGATACAGGGGGTCCTACGAGCAGTACTTC. Full variable domain (remainder filled in from reference TRBV7-3 and TRBJ2-7): GAGVSQTPSNKVTEKGKYVELRCDPISGHTALYWYRQSLGQGPEFLIYFQGTGAADDSGLPNDRFFAVRPEGSVSTLKIQRTERGDSAVYLCASSLSRYRGSYEQYFGPGTRLTVT.

The chain recombines TRBV28 with TRBJ2-3; TRBD2 might be the D (6 bases). Trimming left V 6 bases short and J 4 bases short, with 14 bases between. This CDR3 comprises 14 residues. Germline V CDR1 and CDR2: MDHEN, SYDVKM. Here the CDR3 reads CASRRGVLSDTQYF. Here the CDR3 DNA reads TGTGCCAGCAGGCGGGGTGTGTTGTCAGATACGCAGTATTTT.

The chain carries TRBV4-3 and TRBJ2-7; D is unclear. The CDR3 runs to 15 residues. The V gene lost 1 base and the J gene lost 2 bases, with 12 bases spanning the gap. Germline loops: CDR1 LGHNA, CDR2 YSLEER. The CDR3 DNA is TGCGCCAGCAGCCAAGGGGAAGGCCGTACCTACGAGCAGTACTTC. Encoded protein: CASSQGEGRTYEQYF.

The rearrangement uses TRBV7-2 and TRBJ2-3; D remains unclear. This CDR3 region has 18 residues. Trimming stripped 4 bases from V and 2 bases from J, with 22 bases between. Germline loops: CDR1 SGHTA, CDR2 FQGNSA. The CDR3 bases are TGTGCCAGCAGCTACCGGCCATTGGTTTCCCTCACCACAGATACGCAGTATTTT. Protein product: CASSYRPLVSLTTDTQYF. Combining the CDR3 with reference TRBV7-2 and TRBJ2-3 gives the whole variable domain GAGVSQSPSNKVTEKGKDVELRCDPISGHTALYWYRQSLGQGLEFLIYFQGNSAPDKSGLPSDRFSAERTGGSVSTLTIQRTQQEDSAVYLCASSYRPLVSLTTDTQYFGPGTRLTVL.

The chain is built from TRBV7-9 and TRBJ2-2; D remains unclear. Trimming took 7 bases from V and 2 from J, leaving 23 bases between them. The CDR3 has 18 amino acids. Germline V gene lookup returns CDR1 SEHNR and CDR2 FQNEAQ (reference sequence). CDR3 in amino acids: CASTQGGHGITNTGELFF. CDR3 sequence (DNA): TGTGCCAGCACCCAAGGCGGCCATGGGATTACCAACACCGGGGAGCTGTTTTTT. Drawing the rest from reference TRBV7-9 and TRBJ2-2, the complete variable domain is DTGVSQNPRHKITKRGQNVTFRCDPISEHNRLYWYRQTLGQGPEFLTYFQNEAQLEKSRLLSDRFSAERPKGSFSTLEIQRTEQGDSAMYLCASTQGGHGITNTGELFFGEGSRLTVL.

This clone was detected a few times. The gene calls are TRBV5-1 and TRBJ2-2; D is unresolved. The germline V gene has CDR1 SGHRS and CDR2 YFSETQ. The length of the CDR3 is 15 residues. Trimming shortened V by 0 bases and J by 0 bases, and 6 bases separated the two germline ends. Here the CDR3 reads CASSLGTTNTGELFF. The CDR3 nucleotides read TGCGCCAGCAGCTTGGGGACCACGAACACCGGGGAGCTGTTTTTT.

V and J are TRBV11-2 and TRBJ1-1, with TRBD1 identical over 8 bases. CDR1 SGHAT and CDR2 FQNNGV come from the germline V gene. CDR3 length: 13 residues. V lost 5 bases, J lost 8 bases, and 7 bases stayed unmatched. CDR3 amino acids: CASSRGQGREAFF. The CDR3 nucleotides read TGTGCCAGCAGCCGAGGACAGGGCCGCGAAGCTTTCTTT.

The chain recombines TRBV6-1 with TRBJ2-5, with D possibly matching TRBD2 (6 bases). V lost 6 bases, J lost 4 bases, and 18 bases lay in between. There are 15 residues in the CDR3. Germline V gene lookup returns CDR1 MNHNS and CDR2 SASEGT. The DNA of the CDR3 is TGTGCCAGCAGGGAGGGAGGACGGCGATTAGAGACCCAGTACTTC. This translates into CASREGGRRLETQYF.

The chain joins TRBV19 to TRBJ2-7; 11 bases align to TRBD2. The CDR3 runs 15 residues. With 5 bases clipped from V and 2 bases from J, the junction kept 5 bases outside the gene matches. CDR1 is LNHDA, CDR2 SQIVND, per germline (reference sequence). The CDR3 loop reads CASSPTSGDTYEQYF. The CDR3 DNA reads as TGTGCCAGTAGTCCGACTAGCGGGGATACCTACGAGCAGTACTTC.

V and J are TRBV28 and TRBJ2-2, with 7 nucleotides matching TRBD2. Germline CDR1 and CDR2: MDHEN and SYDVKM. Trimming took 3 bases from V and 0 from J; bases not matched to a gene: 7. The CDR3 runs 17 residues. The DNA of the CDR3 is TGTGCCAGCAGTTTGCCTCTAGCGGCGTCGAACACCGGGGAGCTGTTTTTT. Protein: CASSLPLAASNTGELFF. Full variable domain (missing parts from reference TRBV28 and TRBJ2-2): DVKVTQSSRYLVKRTGEKVFLECVQDMDHENMFWYRQDPGLGLRLIYFSYDVKMKEKGDIPEGYSVSREKKERFSLILESASTNQTSMYLCASSLPLAASNTGELFFGEGSRLTVL.

V is TRBV7-2 and J is TRBJ2-1; possibly TRBD1 or TRBD2 for D (5 bases each). The CDR3 extends over 14 amino acids. Germline V gives CDR1 SGHTA, CDR2 FQGNSA. The ends were cut back, 6 bases at V and 3 bases at J, with 12 bases in the middle. CDR3 sequence reads: CASSLWGNYNEQFF. CDR3 sequence (DNA): TGTGCCAGCAGTTTGTGGGGGAACTACAATGAGCAGTTCTTC.

V and J are TRBV28 and TRBJ2-6, with D perhaps matching TRBD2 (5 bases). The CDR3 loop spans 18 amino acids. V lost 6 bases to trimming and J lost 1 base, with 19 bases between them. Germline CDR1 reads MDHEN; CDR2 reads SYDVKM. The CDR3, as DNA: TGTGCCAGCAGCCCTAGCCTCCTAGCAGTATCTGGGGCCAACGTCCTGACTTTC. This encodes CASSPSLLAVSGANVLTF.

This sequence joins TRBV11-3 and TRBJ2-6; 8 bases map to TRBD1. Per the germline V gene, CDR1 is SGHNT and CDR2 is YENEEA. CDR3 length: 17 residues. V lost 3 bases and J lost 0; bases outside the gene matches: 4. CDR3 bases: TGTGCCAGCAGCTTCGGACAGGGCGACTCTGGGGCCAACGTCCTGACTTTC. Its translation: CASSFGQGDSGANVLTF.

CDR3 coding DNA: TGTGCCAGCAGCGACAGGACGTCCTTTTATGAAAAACTGTTTTTT. This codes for CASSDRTSFYEKLFF. The V and J genes are TRBV5-5 and TRBJ1-4, with TRBD1 as a possible D gene (6 bases). The CDR3 covers 15 residues. Germline CDR1 SGHKS, CDR2 YYEKEE (reference sequence). V was trimmed by 4 bases and J by 6 bases, leaving 16 bases between them. Based on the CDR3 plus reference TRBV5-5 and TRBJ1-4, the full variable domain is DAGVTQSPTHLIKTRGQQVTLRCSPISGHKSVSWYQQVLGQGPQFIFQYYEKEERGRGNFPDRFSARQFPNYSSELNVNALLLGDSALYLCASSDRTSFYEKLFFGSGTQLSVL.

The rearrangement uses TRBV9 and TRBJ2-7; 7 bases agree with TRBD1. The V segment lost 2 bases and the J segment 6 bases; nucleotides outside the gene matches: 17. The length of the CDR3 is 17 residues. The germline CDR1 and CDR2 sequences are SGDLS and YYNGEE. The CDR3 here is CASSVGMGDSPLGEQYF. In nucleotides, the CDR3 is TGTGCCAGCAGCGTGGGGATGGGGGACAGTCCCTTAGGCGAGCAGTACTTC.

V is TRBV27 and J is TRBJ2-3; TRBD2 matches at 11 bases. With 9 bases clipped from V and 2 bases from J, the junction kept 4 bases outside the gene matches. The CDR3 loop spans 14 amino acids. Per the germline V gene, CDR1 is MNHEY and CDR2 is SMNVEV (reference sequence). CDR3 loop: CASFSGRATDTQYF. CDR3 in DNA: TGTGCCAGTTTTAGCGGGAGGGCCACAGATACGCAGTATTTT.

The rearrangement links TRBV30 to TRBJ2-7, with no clear D. CDR3 length: 14 amino acids. Germline V gene sequence: CDR1 GTSNPN, CDR2 SVGIG (reference sequence). Trimming cost V 0 bases and J 5 bases, with 14 bases left between them. CDR3: CAWSVRPEVHEQYF. The CDR3 DNA is TGTGCCTGGAGTGTACGGCCAGAGGTCCACGAGCAGTACTTC.

Worth noting for this clone: The junction and the germline gene differ at one end; a read error may be behind it. This chain joins TRBV5-6 and TRBJ1-2, with unresolved D. The length of the CDR3 is 11 residues. In germline, CDR1 is SGHDT, CDR2 YYEEEE. CDR3 sequence reads: CASSLIGQNDF. The CDR3 bases are TGTGCCAGCAGCTTGATTGGCCAGAACGACTTC.

V and J are TRBV9 and TRBJ1-4, with 7 bases aligning to TRBD1. This CDR3 contains 20 residues. The V and J ends lost 0 bases and 0 bases, in that order; junction bases with no gene match: 14. The germline V gene encodes CDR1 SGDLS and CDR2 YYNGEE. The DNA for the CDR3 is TGTGCCAGCAGCGTAGTTCCTTCGACAGGGAAAGATGCAACTAATGAAAAACTGTTTTTT. Its translation is CASSVVPSTGKDATNEKLFF. Full variable domain (rest looked up from reference TRBV9 and TRBJ1-4): DSGVTQTPKHLITATGQRVTLRCSPRSGDLSVYWYQQSLDQGLQFLIQYYNGEERAKGNILERFSAQQFPDLHSELNLSSLELGDSALYFCASSVVPSTGKDATNEKLFFGSGTQLSVL.

The V call is TRBV28, the J call TRBJ2-3; the D gene is possibly TRBD2 (6 bases). Per germline, CDR1 MDHEN and CDR2 SYDVKM. The ends were cut back, 9 bases at V and 10 bases at J, with 20 bases in the middle. CDR3 length: 13 residues. This CDR3 reads CASSPSFGSAQYF. Written as DNA, the CDR3 is TGTGCCAGTTCACCCTCATTCGGGAGTGCGCAGTATTTT. Variable domain in full (rest from reference TRBV28 and TRBJ2-3): DVKVTQSSRYLVKRTGEKVFLECVQDMDHENMFWYRQDPGLGLRLIYFSYDVKMKEKGDIPEGYSVSREKKERFSLILESASTNQTSMYLCASSPSFGSAQYFGPGTRLTVL.

CDR3 in amino acids: CAGGLAGGVNTGELFF. The CDR3 bases are TGTGCCGGCGGACTAGCGGGAGGGGTGAACACCGGGGAGCTGTTTTTT. The V and J genes are TRBV7-2 and TRBJ2-2; 15 bases line up with TRBD2. The germline V gene encodes CDR1 SGHTA and CDR2 FQGNSA. The ends lost 11 bases at V and 1 base at J; junction bases unmatched: 5. This CDR3 contains 16 residues. Full variable domain (remainder filled in from reference TRBV7-2 and TRBJ2-2): GAGVSQSPSNKVTEKGKDVELRCDPISGHTALYWYRQSLGQGLEFLIYFQGNSAPDKSGLPSDRFSAERTGGSVSTLTIQRTQQEDSAVYLCAGGLAGGVNTGELFFGEGSRLTVL.

This chain connects TRBV4-2 to TRBJ1-6, with 9 nucleotides matching TRBD1. The CDR3 spans 17 residues. Germline CDR1 and CDR2: LGHNA and YNFKEQ. The trim removed 0 bases at V and 6 bases at J, leaving 6 bases unmatched. The CDR3 spells CASSQEVGTGSNSPLHF. The CDR3 region has the DNA TGTGCCAGCAGCCAAGAAGTTGGGACAGGGAGTAATTCACCCCTCCACTTT.

The CDR3 reads CASSLEPGFNEKLFF. CDR3 nucleotide sequence: TGTGCCAGCAGCTTAGAGCCAGGGTTTAATGAAAAACTGTTTTTT. The V and J genes are TRBV7-6 and TRBJ1-4, with D maybe TRBD1 (5 bases). The CDR3 contains 15 residues. V shed 1 base and J shed 4 bases, with 10 bases lying between them. Germline-derived CDR1 and CDR2 are SGHVS and FNYEAQ.

The J gene is TRBJ1-6, the V gene TRBV28; 8 bases fit TRBD1. After removal of 6 bases from V and 4 bases from J, the junction contained 5 bases not matched to a gene. Germline CDR1 is MDHEN and CDR2 is SYDVKM. This CDR3 contains 15 residues. This CDR3 is CASRGTGPYNSPLHF. The CDR3 coding sequence is TGTGCCAGCAGAGGGACAGGTCCATATAATTCACCCCTCCACTTT.

This clone was counted between two and nine times. This chain joins TRBV5-1 and TRBJ1-3; D is unclear. Germline V lookup: CDR1 SGHRS, CDR2 YFSETQ. Trimming took 2 bases from V and 3 from J, leaving 15 bases between them. This CDR3 has 16 amino acids. The CDR3 nucleotides are TGCGCCAGCAGCTTTGACGGTCTTGGGTATGGAAACACCATATATTTT. The encoded protein is CASSFDGLGYGNTIYF. Complete variable domain (other parts from reference TRBV5-1 and TRBJ1-3): KAGVTQTPRYLIKTRGQQVTLSCSPISGHRSVSWYQQTPGQGLQFLFEYFSETQRNKGNFPGRFSGRQFSNSRSEMNVSTLELGDSALYLCASSFDGLGYGNTIYFGEGSWLTVV.

This CDR3 reads CASTDRVGQPQHF. The DNA for the CDR3 is TGTGCCAGCACTGACAGGGTCGGGCAGCCCCAGCATTTT. The V gene is TRBV6-5, the J gene TRBJ1-5, with 7 bases that match TRBD1. This CDR3 is 13 amino acids long. The germline CDR1 and CDR2 sequences are MNHEY and SVGAGI. V was pared by 7 bases and J by 7 bases, with 7 bases of the junction left unmatched.

The CDR3 spells CAWRGPAEAFF. The CDR3 DNA follows: TGTGCCTGGAGGGGGCCGGCAGAAGCTTTCTTT. The chain joins TRBV30 to TRBJ1-1; a weak D match, TRBD1 (5 bases). Trimming pared 3 bases from V and 8 bases from J, leaving 10 bases between. This CDR3 comprises 11 residues. CDR1 GTSNPN and CDR2 SVGIG come from the germline V gene (reference sequence).